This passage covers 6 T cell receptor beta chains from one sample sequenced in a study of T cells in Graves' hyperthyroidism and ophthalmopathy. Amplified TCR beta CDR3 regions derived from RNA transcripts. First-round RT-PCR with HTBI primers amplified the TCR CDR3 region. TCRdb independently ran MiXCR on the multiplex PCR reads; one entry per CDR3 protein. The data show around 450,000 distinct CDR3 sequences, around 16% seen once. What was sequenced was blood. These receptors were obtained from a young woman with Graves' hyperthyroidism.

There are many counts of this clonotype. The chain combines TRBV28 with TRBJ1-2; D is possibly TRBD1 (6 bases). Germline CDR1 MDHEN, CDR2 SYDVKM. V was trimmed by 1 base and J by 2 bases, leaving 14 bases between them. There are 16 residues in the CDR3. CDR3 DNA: TGTGCCAGCAGTTTATCCCCGCACACAGGGAACTATGGCTACACCTTC. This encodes CASSLSPHTGNYGYTF.

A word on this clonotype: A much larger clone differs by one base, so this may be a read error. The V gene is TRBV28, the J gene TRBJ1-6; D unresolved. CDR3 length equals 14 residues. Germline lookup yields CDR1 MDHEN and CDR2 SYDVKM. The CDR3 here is CAGSPALNYSPLHF. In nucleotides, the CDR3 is TGTGCCGGCAGTCCGGCACTGAACTATTCACCCCTCCACTTT.

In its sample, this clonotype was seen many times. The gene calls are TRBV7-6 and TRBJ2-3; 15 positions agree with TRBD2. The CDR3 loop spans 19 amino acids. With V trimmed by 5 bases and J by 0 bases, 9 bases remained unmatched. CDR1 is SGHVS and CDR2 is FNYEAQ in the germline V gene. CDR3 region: CASSGGPGLAGGSTDTQYF. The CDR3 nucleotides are TGTGCCAGCAGCGGTGGTCCGGGACTAGCGGGGGGTAGCACAGATACGCAGTATTTT.

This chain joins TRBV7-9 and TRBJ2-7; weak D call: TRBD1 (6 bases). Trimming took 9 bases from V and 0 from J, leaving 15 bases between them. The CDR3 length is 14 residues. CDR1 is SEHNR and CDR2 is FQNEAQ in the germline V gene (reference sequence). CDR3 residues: CASGGQKSSYEQYF. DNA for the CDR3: TGTGCCAGTGGAGGACAGAAAAGCTCCTACGAGCAGTACTTC.

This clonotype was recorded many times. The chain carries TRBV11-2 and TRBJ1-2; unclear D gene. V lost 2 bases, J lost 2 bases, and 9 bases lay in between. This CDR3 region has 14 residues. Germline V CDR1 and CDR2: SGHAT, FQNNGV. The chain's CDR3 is CASSLTEENYGYTF. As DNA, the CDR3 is TGTGCCAGCAGCTTAACGGAAGAAAACTATGGCTACACCTTC.

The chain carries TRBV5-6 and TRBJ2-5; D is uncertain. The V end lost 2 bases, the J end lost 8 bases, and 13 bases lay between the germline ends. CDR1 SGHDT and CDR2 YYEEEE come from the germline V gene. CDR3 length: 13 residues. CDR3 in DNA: TGTGCCAGCAGCTTAAACCCGGCGGTAACCCAGTACTTC. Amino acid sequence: CASSLNPAVTQYF.